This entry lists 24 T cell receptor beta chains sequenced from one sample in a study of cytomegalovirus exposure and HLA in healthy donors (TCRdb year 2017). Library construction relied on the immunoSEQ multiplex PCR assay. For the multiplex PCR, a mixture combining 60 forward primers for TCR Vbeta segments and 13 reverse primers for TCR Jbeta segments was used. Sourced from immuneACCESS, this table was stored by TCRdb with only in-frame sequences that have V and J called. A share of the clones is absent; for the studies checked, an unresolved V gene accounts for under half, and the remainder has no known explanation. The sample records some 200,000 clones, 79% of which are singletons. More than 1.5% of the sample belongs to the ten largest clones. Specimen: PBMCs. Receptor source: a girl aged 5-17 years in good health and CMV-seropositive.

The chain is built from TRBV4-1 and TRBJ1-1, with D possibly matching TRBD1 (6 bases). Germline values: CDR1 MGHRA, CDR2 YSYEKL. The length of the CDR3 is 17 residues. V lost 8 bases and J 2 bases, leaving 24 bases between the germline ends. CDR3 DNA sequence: TGCGCCAGCGCCCGGTGGGGCCGGGGGGACACCAACACTGAAGCTTTCTTT. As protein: CASARWGRGDTNTEAFF.

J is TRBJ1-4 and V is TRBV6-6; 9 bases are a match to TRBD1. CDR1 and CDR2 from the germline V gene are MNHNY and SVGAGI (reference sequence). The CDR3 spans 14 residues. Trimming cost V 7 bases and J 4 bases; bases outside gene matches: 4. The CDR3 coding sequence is TGTGCCAGCAAACAGGGGGCCTATAATGAAAAACTGTTTTTT. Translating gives CASKQGAYNEKLFF.

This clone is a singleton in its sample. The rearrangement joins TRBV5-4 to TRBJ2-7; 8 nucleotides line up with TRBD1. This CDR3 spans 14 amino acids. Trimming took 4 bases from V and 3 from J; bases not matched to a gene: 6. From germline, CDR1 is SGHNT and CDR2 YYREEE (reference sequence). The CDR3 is CASSPRQGLYEQYF. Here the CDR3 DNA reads TGTGCCAGCAGCCCCCGACAGGGGCTCTACGAGCAGTACTTC.

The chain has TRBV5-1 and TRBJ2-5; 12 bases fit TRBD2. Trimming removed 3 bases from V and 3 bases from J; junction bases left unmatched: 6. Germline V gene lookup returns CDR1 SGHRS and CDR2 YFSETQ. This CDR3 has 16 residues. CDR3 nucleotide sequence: TGCGCCAGCAGCTACCTAGCGGGGGGGGTGGAAGAGACCCAGTACTTC. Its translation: CASSYLAGGVEETQYF.

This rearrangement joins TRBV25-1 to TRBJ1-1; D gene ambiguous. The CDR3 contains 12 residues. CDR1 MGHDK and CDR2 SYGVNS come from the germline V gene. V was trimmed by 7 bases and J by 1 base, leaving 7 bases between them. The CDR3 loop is CASTGWNTEAFF. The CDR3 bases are TGTGCCAGCACCGGGTGGAACACTGAAGCTTTCTTT.

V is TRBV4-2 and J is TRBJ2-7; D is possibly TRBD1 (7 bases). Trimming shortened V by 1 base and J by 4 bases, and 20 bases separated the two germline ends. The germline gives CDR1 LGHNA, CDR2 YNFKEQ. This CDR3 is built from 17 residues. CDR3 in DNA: TGTGCCAGCAGCCAAGTTGGACTACAGGGGTTTGAATACGAGCAGTACTTC. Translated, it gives CASSQVGLQGFEYEQYF.

The CDR3 DNA sequence: TGTGCCAGCAGCCGGGGGACTAGCGGGGGTCAAGAGACCCAGTACTTC. The encoded protein is CASSRGTSGGQETQYF. The genes are TRBV5-4 and TRBJ2-5; TRBD2 aligns across 14 bases. The CDR3 loop spans 16 amino acids. Germline V lookup: CDR1 SGHNT, CDR2 YYREEE (reference sequence). V was clipped by 4 bases and J by 2 bases; unmatched bases: 4.

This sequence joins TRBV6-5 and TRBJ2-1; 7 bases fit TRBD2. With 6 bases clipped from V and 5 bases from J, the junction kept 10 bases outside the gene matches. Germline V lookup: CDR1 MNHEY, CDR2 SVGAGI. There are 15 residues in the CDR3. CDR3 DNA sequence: TGTGCCAGCAGAAACCAGGGAGGGCTCAACAATGAGCAGTTCTTC. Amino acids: CASRNQGGLNNEQFF.

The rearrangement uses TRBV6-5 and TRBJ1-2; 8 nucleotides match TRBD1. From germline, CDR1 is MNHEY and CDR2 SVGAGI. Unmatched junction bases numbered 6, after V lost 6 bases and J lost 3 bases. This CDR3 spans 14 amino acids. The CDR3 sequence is CASRIGQGYYGYTF. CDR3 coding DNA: TGTGCCAGCAGGATTGGACAGGGCTACTATGGCTACACCTTC.

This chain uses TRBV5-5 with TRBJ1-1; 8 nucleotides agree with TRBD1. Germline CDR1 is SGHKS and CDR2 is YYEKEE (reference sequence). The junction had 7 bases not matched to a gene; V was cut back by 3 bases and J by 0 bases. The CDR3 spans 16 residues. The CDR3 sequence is CASSYGQGSLNTEAFF. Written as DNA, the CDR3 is TGTGCCAGCAGCTACGGACAGGGATCCTTGAACACTGAAGCTTTCTTT.

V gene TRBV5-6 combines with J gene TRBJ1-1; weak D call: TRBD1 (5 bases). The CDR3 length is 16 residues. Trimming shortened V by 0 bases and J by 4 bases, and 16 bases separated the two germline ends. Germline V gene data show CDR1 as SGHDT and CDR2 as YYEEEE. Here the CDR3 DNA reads TGTGCCAGCAGCTTGGGTGGGGAGGGTAGGGGCACTGAAGCTTTCTTT. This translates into CASSLGGEGRGTEAFF. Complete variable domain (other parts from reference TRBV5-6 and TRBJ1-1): DAGVTQSPTHLIKTRGQQVTLRCSPKSGHDTVSWYQQALGQGPQFIFQYYEEEERQRGNFPDRFSGHQFPNYSSELNVNALLLGDSALYLCASSLGGEGRGTEAFFGQGTRLTVV.

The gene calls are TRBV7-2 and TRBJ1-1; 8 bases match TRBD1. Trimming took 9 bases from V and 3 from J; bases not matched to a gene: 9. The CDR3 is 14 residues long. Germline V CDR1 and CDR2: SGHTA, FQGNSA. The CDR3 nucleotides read TGTGCCAGAACGAGGGGCAGGGGGCACACTGAAGCTTTCTTT. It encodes CARTRGRGHTEAFF.

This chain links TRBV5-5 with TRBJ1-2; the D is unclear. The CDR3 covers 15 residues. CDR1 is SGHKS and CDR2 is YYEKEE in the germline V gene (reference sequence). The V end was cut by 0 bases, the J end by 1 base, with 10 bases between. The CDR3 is CASSLDWRDNYGYTF. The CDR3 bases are TGTGCCAGCAGCTTGGATTGGAGGGATAACTATGGCTACACCTTC.

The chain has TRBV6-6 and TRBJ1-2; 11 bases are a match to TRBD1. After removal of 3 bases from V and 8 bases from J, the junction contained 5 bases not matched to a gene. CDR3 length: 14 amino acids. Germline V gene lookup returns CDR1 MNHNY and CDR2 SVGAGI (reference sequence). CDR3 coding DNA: TGTGCCAGCAGTTATACGGGACAGGGGGTGGGCTACACCTTC. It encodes CASSYTGQGVGYTF.

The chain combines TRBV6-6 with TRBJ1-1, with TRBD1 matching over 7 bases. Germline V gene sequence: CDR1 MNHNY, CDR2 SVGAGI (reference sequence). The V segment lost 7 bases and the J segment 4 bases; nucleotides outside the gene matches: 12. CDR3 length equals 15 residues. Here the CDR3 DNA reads TGTGCCAGCAAGCGACAGGGATCGGTTGGCACTGAAGCTTTCTTT. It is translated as CASKRQGSVGTEAFF.

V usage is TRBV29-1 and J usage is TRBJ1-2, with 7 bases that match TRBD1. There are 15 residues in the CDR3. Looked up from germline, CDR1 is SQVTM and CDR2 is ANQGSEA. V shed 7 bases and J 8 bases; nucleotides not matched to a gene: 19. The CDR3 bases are TGCAGCGCGCCTTTTTGGGGGACAGAAGGTTGGGGCTACACCTTC. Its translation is CSAPFWGTEGWGYTF.

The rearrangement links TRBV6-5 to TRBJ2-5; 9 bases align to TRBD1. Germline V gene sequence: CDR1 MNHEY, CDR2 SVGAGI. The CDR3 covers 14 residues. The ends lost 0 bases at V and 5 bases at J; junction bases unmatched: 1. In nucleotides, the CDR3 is TGTGCCAGCAGTTACTCGGGGACAGGGGAGACCCAGTACTTC. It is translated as CASSYSGTGETQYF.

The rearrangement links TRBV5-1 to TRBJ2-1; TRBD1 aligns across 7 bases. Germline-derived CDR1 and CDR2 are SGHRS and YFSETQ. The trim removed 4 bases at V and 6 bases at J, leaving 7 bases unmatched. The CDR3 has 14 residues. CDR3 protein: CASSPEQGSNEQFF. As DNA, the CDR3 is TGCGCCAGCAGCCCGGAACAGGGGAGCAATGAGCAGTTCTTC. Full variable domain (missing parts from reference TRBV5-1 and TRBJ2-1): KAGVTQTPRYLIKTRGQQVTLSCSPISGHRSVSWYQQTPGQGLQFLFEYFSETQRNKGNFPGRFSGRQFSNSRSEMNVSTLELGDSALYLCASSPEQGSNEQFFGPGTRLTVL.

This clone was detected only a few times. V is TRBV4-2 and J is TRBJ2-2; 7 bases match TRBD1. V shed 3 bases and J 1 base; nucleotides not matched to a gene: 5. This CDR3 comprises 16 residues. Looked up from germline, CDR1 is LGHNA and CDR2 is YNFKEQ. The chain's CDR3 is CASSQAGTVNTGELFF. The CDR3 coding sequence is TGTGCCAGCAGCCAGGCCGGGACAGTGAACACCGGGGAGCTGTTTTTT.

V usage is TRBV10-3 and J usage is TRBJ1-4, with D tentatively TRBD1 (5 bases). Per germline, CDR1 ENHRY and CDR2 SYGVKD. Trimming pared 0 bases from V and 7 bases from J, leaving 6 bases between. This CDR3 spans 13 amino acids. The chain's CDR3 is CAISESGAEKLFF. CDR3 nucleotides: TGTGCCATCAGTGAGTCTGGGGCTGAAAAACTGTTTTTT.

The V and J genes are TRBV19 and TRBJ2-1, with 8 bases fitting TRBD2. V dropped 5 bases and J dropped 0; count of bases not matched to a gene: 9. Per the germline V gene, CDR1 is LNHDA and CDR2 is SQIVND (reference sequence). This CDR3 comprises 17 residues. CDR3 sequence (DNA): TGTGCCAGTAGTTACGGCGGGGGGACCAGCTCCTACAATGAGCAGTTCTTC. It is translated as CASSYGGGTSSYNEQFF. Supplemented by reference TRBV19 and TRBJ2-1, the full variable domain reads DGGITQSPKYLFRKEGQNVTLSCEQNLNHDAMYWYRQDPGQGLRLIYYSQIVNDFQKGDIAEGYSVSREKKESFPLTVTSAQKNPTAFYLCASSYGGGTSSYNEQFFGPGTRLTVL.

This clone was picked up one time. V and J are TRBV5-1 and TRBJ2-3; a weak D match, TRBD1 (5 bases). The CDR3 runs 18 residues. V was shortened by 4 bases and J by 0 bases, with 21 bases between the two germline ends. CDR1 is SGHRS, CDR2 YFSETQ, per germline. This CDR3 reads CASSIARQTSGSTDTQYF. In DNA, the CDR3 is TGCGCCAGCAGCATAGCACGACAGACCTCGGGTAGCACAGATACGCAGTATTTT.

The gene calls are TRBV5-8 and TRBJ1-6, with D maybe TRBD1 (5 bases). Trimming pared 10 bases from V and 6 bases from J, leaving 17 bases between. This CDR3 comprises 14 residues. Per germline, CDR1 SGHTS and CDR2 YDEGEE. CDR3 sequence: CAGAYPGVNSPLHF. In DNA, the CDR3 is TGTGCCGGAGCTTACCCGGGGGTTAATTCACCCCTCCACTTT.

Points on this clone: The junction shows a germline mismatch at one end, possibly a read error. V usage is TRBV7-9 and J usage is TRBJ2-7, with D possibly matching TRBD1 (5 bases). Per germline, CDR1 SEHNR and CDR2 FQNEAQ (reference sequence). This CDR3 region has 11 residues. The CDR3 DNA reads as TGTTCCAGCAGCTCGGACATAGAGCAGTACTTC. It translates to CSSSSDIEQYF.